The 3 T cell receptor beta chains presented below share a single source sample, sequenced in a study of blood T cell repertoires in COVID-19. Repertoires were generated with immunoSEQ multiplex PCR, while TCRdb's copy carries only in-frame clones and drops some. The sample consists of about 300,000 clones, approximately 88% of them appearing once. The sequenced sample consisted of peripheral blood. These receptors were collected from a woman between 25 and 40 years old who had recovered from COVID-19.

Of note for this clone: One junction end disagrees with the germline gene, perhaps due to a read error. The chain is built from TRBV11-3 and TRBJ2-1; perhaps TRBD2 as D (6 bases). The CDR3 loop spans 15 amino acids. CDR1 and CDR2 (germline): SGHNT, YENEEA. The CDR3 spells CASTDGGAGYNEQFF. The CDR3 DNA sequence: TGTGCTAGCACTGACGGAGGGGCGGGGTACAATGAGCAGTTCTTC.

The chain recombines TRBV10-3 with TRBJ1-1; D perhaps matches TRBD1 (5 bases). CDR3 size: 13 residues. Deletions cut 3 bases from V and 4 bases from J, with 9 bases between. CDR1 is ENHRY and CDR2 is SYGVKD in the germline V gene. The CDR3 spells CAISDRGSTEAFF. As DNA, the CDR3 is TGTGCCATCAGTGATCGGGGGTCCACTGAAGCTTTCTTT.

The V gene is TRBV28, the J gene TRBJ2-7, with D possibly TRBD1 on 6 matching bases. Trimming left V 10 bases short and J 1 base short, with 11 bases between. This CDR3 region has 12 residues. Germline CDR1 reads MDHEN; CDR2 reads SYDVKM. This CDR3 reads CATLQGSYEQYF. In DNA form, the CDR3 reads TGTGCCACCTTACAGGGTTCCTACGAGCAGTACTTC.